The 5 T cell receptor beta chains below come from one sample, sequenced in a study of T cell changes during pregnancy in multiple sclerosis. The table came from immunoSEQ multiplex PCR; TCRdb's copy has only in-frame clones and leaves some out. The data show some 40,000 clones, 89% seen once. The sequencing used CD4+ T cells from peripheral blood mononuclear cells, collected in the first trimester of pregnancy. All receptors derive from a female donor with multiple sclerosis, enrolled in a pregnancy study.

In this sample, this clone turned up once. The genes are TRBV27 and TRBJ1-4; no clear D gene. V lost 2 bases and J lost 5, with 6 bases in between. The CDR3 runs to 13 residues. The germline gives CDR1 MNHEY, CDR2 SMNVEV (reference sequence). The CDR3 coding sequence is TGTGCCAGCAGTTTAAGCGGGAATGAAAAACTGTTTTTT. Its protein product is CASSLSGNEKLFF.

The genes are TRBV30 and TRBJ1-5; D is undetermined. Germline CDR1 reads GTSNPN; CDR2 reads SVGIG (reference sequence). Trimming pared 0 bases from V and 4 bases from J, leaving 7 bases between. CDR3 length equals 13 residues. The CDR3 is CAWSVHGNQPQHF. CDR3 in DNA: TGTGCCTGGAGTGTACATGGTAATCAGCCCCAGCATTTT.

The DNA for the CDR3 is TGTGCCAGCAGCTTAACAGGGGGGAGCAATCAGCCCCAGCATTTT. Translating gives CASSLTGGSNQPQHF. The J gene is TRBJ1-5, the V gene TRBV7-9; 8 nucleotides match TRBD1. This CDR3 is built from 15 residues. The V gene end was trimmed by 2 bases and the J gene end by 1 base; junction bases not matched to a gene: 1. Germline CDR1 and CDR2: SEHNR and FQNEAQ (reference sequence).

V and J are TRBV18 and TRBJ1-1; 7 bases agree with TRBD1. V was pared by 5 bases and J by 9 bases, with 9 bases of the junction left unmatched. The germline V gene has CDR1 KGHSH and CDR2 LQKENI. CDR3 length: 13 residues. The CDR3 protein is CASSTGETGKAFF. As DNA, the CDR3 is TGTGCCAGCTCAACGGGGGAGACAGGGAAAGCTTTCTTT.

This chain links TRBV30 with TRBJ2-1, with TRBD1 matching 9 bases. Per the germline V gene, CDR1 is GTSNPN and CDR2 is SVGIG (reference sequence). V gave up 3 bases and J gave up 6 bases; unmatched junction bases: 6. The CDR3 sequence is 14 residues long. The CDR3 DNA reads as TGTGCCTGGAGGCGATGGGGACAGGGCAATGAGCAGTTCTTC. Protein: CAWRRWGQGNEQFF.